The clone carrying this TCR beta chain was picked up many times. The antigen is not known. Germline V lookup: CDR1 MDHEN, CDR2 SYDVKM. V shed 3 bases and J 0 bases; nucleotides not matched to a gene: 2. The CDR3 sequence is 15 residues long. This sample stems from a study of blood T cells in healthy people across ages. General study points: Roughly linear declines in TCR beta diversity per million T cells occurred with age. Any conclusive comparison of naive versus antigen-experienced cells was prevented by using unsorted PBMCs.

A minimum of 6 micrograms of total RNA was extracted per sample. A J-beta primer mix and a sample-barcoded 5' primer were used in a second PCR of roughly 6 to 11 cycles. A template-switch adaptor that had 12 random nucleotides put a tag on each cDNA molecule. In TCRdb, the 5' RACE reads were re-called with MiXCR into one record per CDR3 protein. The sample lists over 500,000 distinct CDR3 sequences, over 40% occurring once. Sample: blood. The V call is TRBV28, the J call TRBJ2-1, with TRBD2 matching 7 bases. This sequence originates from a woman older than 75 in good health. CDR3 sequence reads: CASSFLAASYNEQFF. In nucleotides, the CDR3 is TGTGCCAGCAGTTTTCTAGCGGCCTCCTACAATGAGCAGTTCTTC.